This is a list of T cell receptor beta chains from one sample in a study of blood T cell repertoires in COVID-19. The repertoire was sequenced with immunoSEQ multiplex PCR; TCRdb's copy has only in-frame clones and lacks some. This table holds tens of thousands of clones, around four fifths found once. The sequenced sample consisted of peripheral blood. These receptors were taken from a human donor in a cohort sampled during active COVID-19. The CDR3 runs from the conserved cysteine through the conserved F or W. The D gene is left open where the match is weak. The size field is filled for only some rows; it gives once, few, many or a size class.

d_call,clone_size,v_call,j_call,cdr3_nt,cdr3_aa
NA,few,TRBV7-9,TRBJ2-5,TGTGCCAGCAGCTTAGGCGGAGGGCGGCAGACCCAGTACTTC,CASSLGGGRQTQYF
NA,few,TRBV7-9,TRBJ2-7,TGTGCCAGCAGCCCAAGCGCCTACGAGCAGTACTTC,CASSPSAYEQYF
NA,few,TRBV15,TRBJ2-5,TGTGCCACCAGCAGAATGAATCCCGGAGCGGTCCGAGAGACCCAGTACTTC,CATSRMNPGAVRETQYF
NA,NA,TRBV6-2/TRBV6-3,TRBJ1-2,TGTGCCAGCAGTTACTCGAACCTCGGCACAGACTATGGCTACACCTTC,CASSYSNLGTDYGYTF
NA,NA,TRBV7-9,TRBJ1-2,TGTGCCAGCAGCCAGTCCGAGGTAATAAGCTACACCTTC,CASSQSEVISYTF
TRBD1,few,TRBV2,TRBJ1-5,TGTGCCAGCAGGCTAAGACAGGGTTCAGACCAGCCCCAGCATTTT,CASRLRQGSDQPQHF
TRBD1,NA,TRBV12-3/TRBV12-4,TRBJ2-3,TGTGCCAGCAGGCAGGGGGCTGGAGATACGCAGTATTTT,CASRQGAGDTQYF
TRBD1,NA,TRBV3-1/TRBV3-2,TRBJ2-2,TGTGCCAGCAGCCCCTGGACAGGGGAAACCGGGGAGCTGTTTTTT,CASSPWTGETGELFF
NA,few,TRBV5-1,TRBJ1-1,TGCGCCAGCAGCTTTGAACGTAGCATGAACACTGAAGCTTTCTTT,CASSFERSMNTEAFF
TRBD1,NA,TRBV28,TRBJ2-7,TGTGCCAGCAGTCGCTTAGGACAGGGGGCCTACGAGCAGTACTTC,CASSRLGQGAYEQYF
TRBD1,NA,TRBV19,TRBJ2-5,TGTGCCAGTAGGGGACAGGGTCGCCCCCAAGAGACCCAGTACTTC,CASRGQGRPQETQYF
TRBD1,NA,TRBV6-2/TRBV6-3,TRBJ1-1,TGTGCCAGCAGTTCTCCCCTCCGGGACAGGGGGCTAGCTTTCTTT,CASSSPLRDRGLAFF
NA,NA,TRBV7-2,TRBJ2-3,TGTGCCAGCAGCTCCCAGGGGAGCCCCACAGATACGCAGTATTTT,CASSSQGSPTDTQYF
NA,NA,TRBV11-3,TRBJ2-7,TGTGCCAGCAGCCGATTACAGGGCTACGAGCAGTACTTC,CASSRLQGYEQYF
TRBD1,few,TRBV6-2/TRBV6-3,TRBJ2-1,TGTGCCAGCAGTTCTTGGACAGGGGTCGGTAATGAGCAGTTCTTC,CASSSWTGVGNEQFF
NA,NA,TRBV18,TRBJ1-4,TGTGCCAGCTCGTTGGAGATGGATGAAAAACTGTTTTTT,CASSLEMDEKLFF
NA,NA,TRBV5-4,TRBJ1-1,TGTGCCAGCAGCCTGACAGGTACCACTGAAGCTTTCTTT,CASSLTGTTEAFF
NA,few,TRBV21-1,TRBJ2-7,TGTGCCAGCAGCAAAGACTCTAGCGGAAGTTACGAGCAGTACTTC,CASSKDSSGSYEQYF
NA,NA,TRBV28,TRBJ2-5,TGTGCCAGCAGTTTGCAGCCGCAGGAAGAGACCCAGTACTTC,CASSLQPQEETQYF
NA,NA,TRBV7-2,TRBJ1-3,TGTGCCAGCAGCCCTGCCAGGGCGCGAGGAAACACCATATATTTT,CASSPARARGNTIYF
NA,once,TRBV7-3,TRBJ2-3,TGTGCCAGCAGCTTAGGGCCGAACACAGATACGCAGTATTTT,CASSLGPNTDTQYF
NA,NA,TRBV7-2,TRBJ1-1,TGTGCCAGCAGCTCCCTCGCGCAAATGAACACTGAAGCTTTCTTT,CASSSLAQMNTEAFF
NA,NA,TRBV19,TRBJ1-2,TGTGGGACAGTTTCGAACTATGGCTACACCTTC,CGTVSNYGYTF
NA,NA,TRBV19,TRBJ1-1,TGTGCCAGTGGTTCAGGTTATAACACTGAAGCTTTCTTT,CASGSGYNTEAFF
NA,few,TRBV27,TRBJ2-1,TGTGCCAGCAGTTTATTGGACGGGGGCTCCTACAATGAGCAGTTCTTC,CASSLLDGGSYNEQFF
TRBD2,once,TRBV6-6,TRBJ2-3,TGTGCCAGCAGCCCAATGGGCGGGGGGCCCACAGATACGCAGTATTTT,CASSPMGGGPTDTQYF
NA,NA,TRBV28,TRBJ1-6,TGTGCCAGCAGTTGGAACAGGGTTATTTCACCCCTCCACTTT,CASSWNRVISPLHF
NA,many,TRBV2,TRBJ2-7,TGTGCCAGCAGTGCCCAGGGTATGACTCCCGAGCAGTACTTC,CASSAQGMTPEQYF
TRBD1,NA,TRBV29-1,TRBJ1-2,TGCAGCGTTGTGGGACAGGGGGCTTATGGCTACACCTTC,CSVVGQGAYGYTF
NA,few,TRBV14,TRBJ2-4,TGTGCCAGCAGCCAACCCGGGACTAAAAACATTCAGTACTTC,CASSQPGTKNIQYF
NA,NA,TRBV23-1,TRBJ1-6,TGCGCCAGCAGTCATGCACGGGGAGCACGAAATTCACCCCTCCACTTT,CASSHARGARNSPLHF